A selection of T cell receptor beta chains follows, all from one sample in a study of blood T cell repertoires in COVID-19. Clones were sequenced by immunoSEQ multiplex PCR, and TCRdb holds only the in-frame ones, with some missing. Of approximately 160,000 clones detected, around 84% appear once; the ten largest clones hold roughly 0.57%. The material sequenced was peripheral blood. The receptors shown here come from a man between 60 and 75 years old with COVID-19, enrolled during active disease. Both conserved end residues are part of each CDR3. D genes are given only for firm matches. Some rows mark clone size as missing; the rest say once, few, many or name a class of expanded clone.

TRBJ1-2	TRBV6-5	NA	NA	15	CASSYSTASNYGYTF	TGTGCCAGCAGTTACTCAACAGCCAGTAACTATGGCTACACCTTC
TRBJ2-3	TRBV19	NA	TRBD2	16	CASSLQAGRSTDTQYF	TGTGCCAGTAGTCTCCAAGCGGGGCGAAGCACAGATACGCAGTATTTT
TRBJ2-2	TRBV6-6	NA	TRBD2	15	CASSLLAGDTGELFF	TGTGCCAGCAGTCTTCTAGCGGGGGATACCGGGGAGCTGTTTTTT
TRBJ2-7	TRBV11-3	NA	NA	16	CASSLLPDSLSYEQYF	TGTGCCAGCAGCTTATTGCCGGACAGCCTATCCTACGAGCAGTACTTC
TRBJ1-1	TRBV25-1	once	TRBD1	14	CASSVMTGTTEAFF	TGTGCCAGCAGTGTCATGACAGGGACCACTGAAGCTTTCTTT
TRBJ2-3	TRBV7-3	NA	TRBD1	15	CASSSTGFRTDTQYF	TGTGCCAGCAGCTCGACAGGGTTTAGGACAGATACGCAGTATTTT
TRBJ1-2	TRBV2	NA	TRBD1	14	CASIQQGALLGYTF	TGTGCCAGCATTCAACAGGGGGCCCTATTGGGCTACACCTTC
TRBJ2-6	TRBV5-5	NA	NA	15	CASSLQGAGANVLTF	TGTGCCAGCAGCTTGCAGGGTGCTGGGGCCAACGTCCTGACTTTC
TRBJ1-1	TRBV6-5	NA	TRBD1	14	CASSYAQGRTEAFF	TGTGCCAGCAGTTACGCACAGGGGAGGACTGAAGCTTTCTTT
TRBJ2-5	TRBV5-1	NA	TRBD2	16	CASSLGLRGFQETQYF	TGCGCCAGCAGCTTGGGCTTGCGGGGGTTCCAAGAGACCCAGTACTTC
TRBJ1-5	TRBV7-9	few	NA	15	CASSLHTGTAQPQHF	TGTGCCAGCAGCTTACATACAGGTACGGCGCAGCCCCAGCATTTT
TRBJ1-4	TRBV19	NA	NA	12	CASSDRHEKLFF	TGTGCCAGTAGCGACAGACATGAAAAACTGTTTTTT
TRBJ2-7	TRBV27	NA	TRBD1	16	CASSRLIGTGAYEQYF	TGTGCCAGCAGCAGACTCATCGGGACAGGCGCCTACGAGCAGTACTTC
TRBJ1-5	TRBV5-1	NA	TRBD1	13	CASSLSQGEPQHF	TGCGCCAGCAGCTTGAGCCAGGGGGAGCCCCAGCATTTT
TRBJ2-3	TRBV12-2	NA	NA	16	CASRLETSGKTDTQYF	TGTGCAAGTCGCTTAGAGACTAGCGGGAAGACAGATACGCAGTATTTT
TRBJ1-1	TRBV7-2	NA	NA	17	CASSLESYGRTAIWAFF	TGTGCCAGCAGCTTAGAATCGTACGGACGGACAGCCATCTGGGCTTTCTTT
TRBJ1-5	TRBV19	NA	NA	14	CASSNRERNQPQHF	TGTGCCAGTAGTAATCGGGAGAGAAATCAGCCCCAGCATTTT
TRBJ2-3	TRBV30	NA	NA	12	CAWSVQRDTQYF	TGTGCCTGGAGTGTACAGAGAGATACGCAGTATTTT
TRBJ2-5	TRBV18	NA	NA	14	CASSQTGQKETQYF	TGTGCCAGCTCACAAACAGGGCAGAAAGAGACCCAGTACTTC
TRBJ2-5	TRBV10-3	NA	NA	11	CAIGYRETQYF	TGTGCCATCGGTTACAGGGAGACCCAGTACTTC
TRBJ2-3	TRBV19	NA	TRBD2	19	CASSTLGLAGGGGTDTQYF	TGTGCCAGTAGTACTCTCGGACTAGCGGGAGGGGGGGGAACAGATACGCAGTATTTT
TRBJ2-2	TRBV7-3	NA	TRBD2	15	CASSLGSSGIGELFF	TGTGCCAGCAGCCTGGGTAGTAGCGGGATTGGGGAGCTGTTTTTT
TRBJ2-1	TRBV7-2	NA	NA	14	CASSTRDSYNEQFF	TGTGCCAGCAGCACGCGGGACAGCTACAATGAGCAGTTCTTC
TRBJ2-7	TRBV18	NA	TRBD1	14	CASSPQGADYEQYF	TGTGCCAGCTCACCTCAGGGGGCCGATTACGAGCAGTACTTC